The T cell receptor (beta chain) described here comes from a study of control samples from healthy donors and cancer patients. V shed 3 bases and J 2 bases; nucleotides not matched to a gene: 6. Looked up from germline, CDR1 is DFQATT and CDR2 is SNEGSKA (reference sequence). This CDR3 spans 15 amino acids. Only in-frame clones appear in the TCRdb table, and some are missing; sequencing was by immunoSEQ multiplex PCR. The profile shows 150,000 to 200,000 clones, nearly 90% of them singletons. The receptor comes from a woman in her forties or fifties in good health. The J gene is TRBJ2-3, the V gene TRBV20-1, with TRBD2 matching 9 bases. The specimen was blood. In DNA, the CDR3 is TGCAGTGCTAGTCAAGCGGGAGGAACCACAGATACGCAGTATTTT. It yields the protein CSASQAGGTTDTQYF.